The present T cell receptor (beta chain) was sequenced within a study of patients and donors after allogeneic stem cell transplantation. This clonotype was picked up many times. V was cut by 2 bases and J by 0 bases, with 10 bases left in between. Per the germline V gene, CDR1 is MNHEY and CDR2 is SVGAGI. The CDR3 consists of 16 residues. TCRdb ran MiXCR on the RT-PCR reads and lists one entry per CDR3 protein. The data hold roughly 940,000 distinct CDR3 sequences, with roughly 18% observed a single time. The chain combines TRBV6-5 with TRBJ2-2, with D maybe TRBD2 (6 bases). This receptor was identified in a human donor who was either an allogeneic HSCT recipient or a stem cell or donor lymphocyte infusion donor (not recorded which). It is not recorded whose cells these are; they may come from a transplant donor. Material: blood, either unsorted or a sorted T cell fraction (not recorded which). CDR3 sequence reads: CASSYKGLPNTGELFF. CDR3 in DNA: TGTGCCAGCAGTTACAAGGGACTGCCGAACACCGGGGAGCTGTTTTTT.